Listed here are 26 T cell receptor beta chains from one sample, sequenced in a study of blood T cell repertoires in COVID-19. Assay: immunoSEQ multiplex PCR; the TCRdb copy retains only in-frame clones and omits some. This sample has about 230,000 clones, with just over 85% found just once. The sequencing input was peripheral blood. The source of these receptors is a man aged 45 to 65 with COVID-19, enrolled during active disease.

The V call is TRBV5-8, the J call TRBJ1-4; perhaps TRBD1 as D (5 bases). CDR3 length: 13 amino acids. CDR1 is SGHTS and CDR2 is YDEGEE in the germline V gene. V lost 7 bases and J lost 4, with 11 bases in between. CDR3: CASRGGFNEKLFF. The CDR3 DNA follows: TGTGCCAGCCGGGGGGGATTTAATGAAAAACTGTTTTTT.

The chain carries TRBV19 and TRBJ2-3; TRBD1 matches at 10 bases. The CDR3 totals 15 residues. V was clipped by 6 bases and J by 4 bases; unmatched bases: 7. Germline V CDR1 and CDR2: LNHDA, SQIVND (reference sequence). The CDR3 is CASRQDRGSSDTQYF. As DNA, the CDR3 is TGTGCCAGTAGACAGGACAGGGGGTCCTCAGATACGCAGTATTTT.

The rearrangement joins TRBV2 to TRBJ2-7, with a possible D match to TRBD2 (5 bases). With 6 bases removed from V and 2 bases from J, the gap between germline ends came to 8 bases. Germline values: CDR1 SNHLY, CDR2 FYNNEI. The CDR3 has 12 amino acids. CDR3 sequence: CASRSGTYEQYF. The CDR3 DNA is TGTGCCAGCAGGAGCGGAACCTACGAGCAGTACTTC.

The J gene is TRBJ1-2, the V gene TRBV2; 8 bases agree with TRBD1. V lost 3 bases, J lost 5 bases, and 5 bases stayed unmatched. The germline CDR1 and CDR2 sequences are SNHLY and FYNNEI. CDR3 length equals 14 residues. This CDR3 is CASSEIDRGYGYTF. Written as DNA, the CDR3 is TGTGCCAGCAGTGAGATTGACAGGGGATATGGCTACACCTTC.

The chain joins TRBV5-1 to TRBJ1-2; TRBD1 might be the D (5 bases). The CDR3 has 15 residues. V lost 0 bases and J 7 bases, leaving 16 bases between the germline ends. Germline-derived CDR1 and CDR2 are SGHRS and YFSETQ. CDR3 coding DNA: TGCGCCAGCAGCTTGGAGGCAGGGTCCTTTACTGGCTACACCTTC. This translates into CASSLEAGSFTGYTF.

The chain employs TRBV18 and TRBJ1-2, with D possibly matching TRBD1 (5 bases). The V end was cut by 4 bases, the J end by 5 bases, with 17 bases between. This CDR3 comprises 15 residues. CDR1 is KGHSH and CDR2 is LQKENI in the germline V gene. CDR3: CASSQQDLQVYGYTF. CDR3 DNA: TGTGCCAGCTCACAACAGGACCTCCAGGTGTATGGCTACACCTTC.

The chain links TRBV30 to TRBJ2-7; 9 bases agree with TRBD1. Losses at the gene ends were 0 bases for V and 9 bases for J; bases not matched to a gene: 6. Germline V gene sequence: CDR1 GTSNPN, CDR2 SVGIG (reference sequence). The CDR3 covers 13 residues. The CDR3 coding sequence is TGTGCCTGGAGTGTTGGGGGACAGGGTGGGCAGTACTTC. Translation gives CAWSVGGQGGQYF.

In DNA form, the CDR3 reads TGTGCCAGCGGGTCTTTTGCAGGGGGCAATACCGGGGAGCTGTTTTTT. Protein product: CASGSFAGGNTGELFF. The chain uses TRBV27 and TRBJ2-2; 8 bases are shared with TRBD1. The V and J ends lost 8 bases and 5 bases, in that order; junction bases with no gene match: 13. Per the germline V gene, CDR1 is MNHEY and CDR2 is SMNVEV (reference sequence). The CDR3 extends over 16 amino acids.

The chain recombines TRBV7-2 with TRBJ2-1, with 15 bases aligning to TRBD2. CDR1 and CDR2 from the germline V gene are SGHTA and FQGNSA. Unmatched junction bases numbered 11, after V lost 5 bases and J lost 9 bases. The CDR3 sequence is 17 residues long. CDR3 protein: CASSHVGLAGGIGEQFF. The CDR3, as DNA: TGTGCCAGCAGCCACGTGGGACTAGCGGGGGGTATAGGTGAGCAGTTCTTC.

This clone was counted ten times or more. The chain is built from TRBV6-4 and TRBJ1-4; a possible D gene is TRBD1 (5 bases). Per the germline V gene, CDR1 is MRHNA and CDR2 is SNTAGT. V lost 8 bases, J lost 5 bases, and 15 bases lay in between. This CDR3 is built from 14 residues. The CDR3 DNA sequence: TGTGCCAGCTGGGGCAGGGAGGAAAATGAAAAACTGTTTTTT. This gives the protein CASWGREENEKLFF.

CDR3 nucleotide sequence: TGTGCCAGCAGTCAGACAGGGGGTGATGGCTACACCTTC. It encodes CASSQTGGDGYTF. The rearrangement joins TRBV3-1 (or the pseudogene TRBV3-2) to TRBJ1-2, with 9 bases identical to TRBD1. This CDR3 is built from 13 residues. Germline trimming cut 6 bases from V and 6 bases from J; bases unmatched to any gene: 5. Germline CDR1 is LGHDT and CDR2 is YNNKEL (reference sequence).

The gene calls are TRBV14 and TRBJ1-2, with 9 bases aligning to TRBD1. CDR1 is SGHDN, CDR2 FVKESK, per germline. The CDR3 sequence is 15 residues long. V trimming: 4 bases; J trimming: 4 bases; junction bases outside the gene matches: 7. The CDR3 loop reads CASSPGQGDVYGYTF. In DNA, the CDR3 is TGTGCCAGCAGCCCGGGACAGGGCGACGTCTATGGCTACACCTTC.

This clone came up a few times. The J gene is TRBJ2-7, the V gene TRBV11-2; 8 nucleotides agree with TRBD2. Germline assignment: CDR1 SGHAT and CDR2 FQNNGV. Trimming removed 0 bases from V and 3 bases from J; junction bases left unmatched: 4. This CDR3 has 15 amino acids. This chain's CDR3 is CASSLEGTSGYEQYF. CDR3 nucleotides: TGTGCCAGCAGCTTAGAGGGAACTAGCGGCTACGAGCAGTACTTC.

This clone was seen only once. The CDR3 nucleotides are TGTGCCTGTTTGGACAGCCGCCAAGAGACCCAGTACTTC. Its translation: CACLDSRQETQYF. The chain combines TRBV12-3 or TRBV12-4 with TRBJ2-5, with a tentative D call TRBD1 (6 bases). V lost 11 bases to trimming and J lost 1 base, with 14 bases between them. The CDR3 has 13 amino acids.

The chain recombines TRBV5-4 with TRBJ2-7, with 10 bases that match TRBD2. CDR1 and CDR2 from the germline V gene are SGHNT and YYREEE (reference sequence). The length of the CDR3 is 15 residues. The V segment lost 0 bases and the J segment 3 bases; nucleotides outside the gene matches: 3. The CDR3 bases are TGTGCCAGCAGCTTGGGGCTAGCGGGAGTCTACGAGCAGTACTTC. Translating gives CASSLGLAGVYEQYF. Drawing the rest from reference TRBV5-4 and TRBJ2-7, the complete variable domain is ETGVTQSPTHLIKTRGQQVTLRCSSQSGHNTVSWYQQALGQGPQFIFQYYREEENGRGNFPPRFSGLQFPNYSSELNVNALELDDSALYLCASSLGLAGVYEQYFGPGTRLTVT.

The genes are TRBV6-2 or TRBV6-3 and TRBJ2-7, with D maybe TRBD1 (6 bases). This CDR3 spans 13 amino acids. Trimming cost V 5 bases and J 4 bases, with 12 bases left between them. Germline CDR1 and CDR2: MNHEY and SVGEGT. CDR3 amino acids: CASSLWTAYEQYF. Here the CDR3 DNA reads TGTGCCAGCAGTCTATGGACAGCGTACGAGCAGTACTTC.

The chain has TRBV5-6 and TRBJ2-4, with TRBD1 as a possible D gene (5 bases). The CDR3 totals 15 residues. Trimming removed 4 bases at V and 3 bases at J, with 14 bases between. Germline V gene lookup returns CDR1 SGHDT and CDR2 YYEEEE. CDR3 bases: TGTGCCAGCAGCGGACATCGTTTGGACAAAAACATTCAGTACTTC. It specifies CASSGHRLDKNIQYF.

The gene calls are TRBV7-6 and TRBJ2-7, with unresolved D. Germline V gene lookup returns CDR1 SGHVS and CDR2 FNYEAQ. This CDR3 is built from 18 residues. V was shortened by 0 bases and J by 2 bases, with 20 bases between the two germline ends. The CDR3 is CASSLAVGSLTAAYEQYF. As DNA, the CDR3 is TGTGCCAGCAGCTTAGCTGTGGGTAGCTTGACTGCAGCCTACGAGCAGTACTTC.

The CDR3 protein is CATSDRLAGGTTSTDTQYF. The CDR3 region has the DNA TGTGCCACCAGTGACCGACTAGCGGGGGGGACTACTAGCACAGATACGCAGTATTTT. The chain joins TRBV24-1 to TRBJ2-3; 14 nucleotides align to TRBD2. CDR3 length: 19 residues. The germline gives CDR1 KGHDR, CDR2 SFDVKD. V gave up 4 bases and J gave up 0 bases; unmatched junction bases: 8.

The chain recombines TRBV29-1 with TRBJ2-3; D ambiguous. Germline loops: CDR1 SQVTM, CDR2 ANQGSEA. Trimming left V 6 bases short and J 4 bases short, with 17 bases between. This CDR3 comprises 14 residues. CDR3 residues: CSVRRGHGADTQYF. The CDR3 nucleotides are TGCAGCGTGCGACGAGGCCACGGCGCAGATACGCAGTATTTT.

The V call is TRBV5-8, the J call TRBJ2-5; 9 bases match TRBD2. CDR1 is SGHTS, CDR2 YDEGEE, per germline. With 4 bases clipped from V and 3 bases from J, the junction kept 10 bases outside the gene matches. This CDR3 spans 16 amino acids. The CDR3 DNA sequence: TGTGCCAGCAGCCTAGGACTAGCGAGGGAGAAAGAGACCCAGTACTTC. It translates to CASSLGLAREKETQYF.

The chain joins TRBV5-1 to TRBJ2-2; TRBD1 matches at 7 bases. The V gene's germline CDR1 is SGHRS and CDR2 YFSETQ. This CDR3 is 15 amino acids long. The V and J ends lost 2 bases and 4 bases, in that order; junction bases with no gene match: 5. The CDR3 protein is CASSLRQGATGELFF. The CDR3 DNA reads TGCGCCAGCAGCTTAAGACAGGGAGCCACCGGGGAGCTGTTTTTT.

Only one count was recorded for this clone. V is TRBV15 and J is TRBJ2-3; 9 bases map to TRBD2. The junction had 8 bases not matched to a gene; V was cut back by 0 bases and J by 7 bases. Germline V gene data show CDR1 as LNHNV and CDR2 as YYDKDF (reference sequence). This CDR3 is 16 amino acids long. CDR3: CATSRDRAGGSNTQYF. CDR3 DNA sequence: TGTGCCACCAGCAGAGATAGGGCGGGGGGGTCAAATACGCAGTATTTT.

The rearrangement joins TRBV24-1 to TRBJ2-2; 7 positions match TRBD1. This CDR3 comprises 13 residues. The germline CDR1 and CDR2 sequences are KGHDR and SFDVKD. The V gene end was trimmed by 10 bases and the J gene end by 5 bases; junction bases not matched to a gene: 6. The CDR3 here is CATRQGGTGELFF. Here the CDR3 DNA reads TGTGCCACGCGACAGGGCGGGACCGGGGAGCTGTTTTTT.

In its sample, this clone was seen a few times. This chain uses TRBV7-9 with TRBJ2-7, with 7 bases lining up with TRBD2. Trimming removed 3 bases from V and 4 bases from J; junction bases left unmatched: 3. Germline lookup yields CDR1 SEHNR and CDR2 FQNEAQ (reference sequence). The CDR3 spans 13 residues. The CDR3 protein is CASSFQRGYEQYF. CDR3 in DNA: TGTGCCAGCAGCTTTCAGCGGGGATACGAGCAGTACTTC.

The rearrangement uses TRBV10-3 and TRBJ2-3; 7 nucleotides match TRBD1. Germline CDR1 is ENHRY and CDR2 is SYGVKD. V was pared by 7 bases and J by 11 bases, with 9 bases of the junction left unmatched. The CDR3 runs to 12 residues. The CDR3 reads CAITGDSDVQYF. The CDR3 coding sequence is TGTGCCATCACCGGGGACAGCGATGTGCAGTATTTT.